One and the same sample provided the 2 T cell receptor beta chains below, sequenced in a study of radiotherapy plus CTLA-4 blockade in lung cancer. Sequencing was performed with immunoSEQ multiplex PCR; in TCRdb, only in-frame clones are kept and a portion is missing. The sample holds about 94,000 clones, roughly 80% seen once. The sample here was peripheral blood, taken from a patient treated with radiotherapy plus ipilimumab. The receptors originated from a human donor with non-small cell lung cancer that progressed on radiotherapy plus ipilimumab.

A single count supports this clone. Additional DNA sequences in this sample encode the identical CDR3. The gene calls are TRBV5-1 and TRBJ2-5; tentatively, D is TRBD1 (5 bases). This CDR3 region has 13 residues. CDR1 SGHRS and CDR2 YFSETQ come from the germline V gene. Between the trimmed V and J ends, which lost 2 bases and 1 base, there was a span of 6 bases. The CDR3 is CASSLGAQETQYF. In DNA, the CDR3 is TGCGCCAGCAGCTTAGGGGCCCAAGAGACCCAGTACTTC.

As for this clone: The junction departs from germline at one end; a sequencing error may be responsible. This rearrangement joins TRBV7-7 to TRBJ2-5; 11 bases map to TRBD2. This CDR3 comprises 16 residues. CDR1 is SSHAT, CDR2 FNYEAQ, per germline (reference sequence). This CDR3 is CASSPKLAGVSETQYF. In DNA, the CDR3 is TGTGCTAGCAGCCCCAAACTAGCGGGAGTTTCAGAGACCCAGTACTTC.